The clone carrying this T cell receptor beta chain was found many times. Its cognate antigen is unknown. These data originate in a study of T cells in Graves' hyperthyroidism and ophthalmopathy. Patients were excluded because of uncontrolled infection, other autoimmune disease, pregnancy or lactation. Study outcomes and limitations: The blood repertoire included most of the expanded thyroid clonotypes above 0.001.

It was RNA transcripts that yielded the amplified TCR beta CDR3 regions. RT-PCR in the first round (using the HTBI primer set) targeted the TCR CDR3. TCRdb redid the calling of the multiplex PCR reads with MiXCR, one entry per CDR3 protein. The sample contains around 350,000 distinct CDR3 sequences, about 15% of which appear only once. This TCR came from a woman under 30 with Graves' hyperthyroidism that later progressed to Graves' ophthalmopathy. Sequencing was performed on blood.

CDR3 amino acids: CASSPRSTSGTSTDTQYF. CDR3 sequence (DNA): TGTGCCAGCTCACCACGGTCGACTAGCGGGACGAGCACAGATACGCAGTATTTT. V and J are TRBV18 and TRBJ2-3; 11 nucleotides line up with TRBD2. Per germline, CDR1 KGHSH and CDR2 LQKENI. This CDR3 comprises 18 residues. Losses at the gene ends were 1 base for V and 0 bases for J; bases not matched to a gene: 6. The full variable domain, in which reference TRBV18 and TRBJ2-3 provide the parts outside the CDR3, is NAGVMQNPRHLVRRRGQEARLRCSPMKGHSHVYWYRQLPEEGLKFMVYLQKENIIDESGMPKERFSAEFPKEGPSILRIQQVVRGDSAAYFCASSPRSTSGTSTDTQYFGPGTRLTVL.